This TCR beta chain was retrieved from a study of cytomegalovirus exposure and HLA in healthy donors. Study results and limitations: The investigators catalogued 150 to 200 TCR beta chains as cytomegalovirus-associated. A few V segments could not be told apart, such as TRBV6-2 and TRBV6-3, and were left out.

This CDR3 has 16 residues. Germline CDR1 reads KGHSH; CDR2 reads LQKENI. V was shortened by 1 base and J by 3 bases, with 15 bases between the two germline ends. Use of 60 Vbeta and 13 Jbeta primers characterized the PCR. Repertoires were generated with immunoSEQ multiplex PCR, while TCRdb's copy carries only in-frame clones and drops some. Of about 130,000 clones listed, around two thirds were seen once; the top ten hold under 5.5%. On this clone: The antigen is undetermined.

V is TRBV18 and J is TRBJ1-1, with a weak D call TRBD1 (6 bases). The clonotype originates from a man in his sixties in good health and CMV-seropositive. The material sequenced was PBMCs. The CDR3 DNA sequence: TGTGCCAGCTCACCACTTCTTGGACAGAGCTACACTGAAGCTTTCTTT. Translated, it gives CASSPLLGQSYTEAFF.